Sequencing of this T cell receptor beta chain was carried out in a study of OX40 agonist ivuxolimab in advanced cancers. Study-level background: Ivuxolimab was an agonistic, fully human IgG2 monoclonal antibody directed against OX40 (CD134), a costimulatory receptor. Intravenous ivuxolimab was administered to patients every 2 weeks at six dose levels: 0.01, 0.1, 0.3, 1.5, 3 and 10 mg/kg. Of the 52 patients in dose escalation, around 20 had hepatocellular carcinoma, some 15 had melanoma, 9 had renal cell carcinoma and 9 had head and neck cancer. In the dose-escalation cohort, 75% to 90% of patients were male, and the mean age was around 60 years with a range of roughly 23 to 79. Prior anti-PD-1, anti-PD-L1 or anti-CTLA-4 therapy was permitted, and checkpoint inhibitors had been received by roughly 42% of dose-escalation patients. Partial responses were achieved by three dose-escalation patients, of whom one had hepatocellular carcinoma and two had cutaneous melanoma. Peripheral TCRbeta sequencing was intended to test whether TCR sequence diversity was altered and clonal T-cell expansion was caused by ivuxolimab. The paper reports the monotherapy dose-escalation portion (N ≈ 52 patients) of the phase I ivuxolimab trial.

For sequencing of the TCRbeta CDR3 region, genomic DNA was extracted from the sorted cells. The immunoSEQ Assay was used to sequence the TCRbeta CDR3 regions. TCRdb mirrors the immuneACCESS table, restricted to in-frame sequences. Some clones are absent from its copies; in checked studies, under half trace to an unresolved V gene, and the reason for the others is unknown. In all, the sample holds approximately 82,000 clones, and roughly 92% of those were seen once. Of the sample, 0.55% to 0.75% falls within the top ten clones. With respect to this clone: Its specific antigen is unknown. One base away there is no much larger clone; base qualities are not given.

The paper's findings and limits, for the study overall: Which antigens the clonally expanded peripheral T cells were specific for was not determined. In partial responders in the 0.1-3.0 mg/kg groups, normalized peripheral clonal expansion was found to be among the lowest, especially among CD8+ T cells. Low levels of normalized T-cell clonal expansion were also seen in some nonresponding patients. After ivuxolimab, more expanded clones were found on average in CD8+ T cells than in CD4+ T cells. At doses from 0.1 to 3.0 mg/kg, clonal expansion was seen in both CD4+ and CD8+ blood T cells between baseline and week 6.

Patients with autoimmune disease history or receiving systemic immunosuppression were excluded from the trial. Peripheral blood for TCR sequencing was collected from all dose cohorts at baseline, on cycle 4 day 1, and on cycle 7 day 1. The samples were drawn from a first-in-human, open-label, multicenter phase I dose-escalation trial of ivuxolimab. Adults with locally advanced or metastatic melanoma, renal cell carcinoma, hepatocellular carcinoma or head and neck squamous cell carcinoma were enrolled in the trial. Before TCR sequencing, CD4+ T cells and CD8+ T cells were sorted from peripheral blood as separate populations. Reading from cysteine to phenylalanine, the CDR3 counts 16 amino acids. Just the 48-base CDR3 DNA is kept, in frame starting at base 1. According to the germline V gene, CDR1 reads SGHVS and CDR2 reads FNYEAQ. The trim is 2 bases for V and 7 bases for J, with a gap of 15 bases between the germline ends.

The sequence was obtained from an adult with an advanced solid tumor such as melanoma, head and neck, liver or kidney cancer. Recombination linked TRBV7-6 to TRBJ1-6; TRBD1 could be the D gene, as 6 bases match. Sample: CD4+ or CD8+ T cells sorted from blood, taken in a trial of the OX40 agonist ivuxolimab. The CDR3 protein: CASSLNTGIANSPLHF. Here is the DNA: TGTGCCAGCAGCTTAAATACAGGGATTGCGAATTCACCCCTCCACTTT.